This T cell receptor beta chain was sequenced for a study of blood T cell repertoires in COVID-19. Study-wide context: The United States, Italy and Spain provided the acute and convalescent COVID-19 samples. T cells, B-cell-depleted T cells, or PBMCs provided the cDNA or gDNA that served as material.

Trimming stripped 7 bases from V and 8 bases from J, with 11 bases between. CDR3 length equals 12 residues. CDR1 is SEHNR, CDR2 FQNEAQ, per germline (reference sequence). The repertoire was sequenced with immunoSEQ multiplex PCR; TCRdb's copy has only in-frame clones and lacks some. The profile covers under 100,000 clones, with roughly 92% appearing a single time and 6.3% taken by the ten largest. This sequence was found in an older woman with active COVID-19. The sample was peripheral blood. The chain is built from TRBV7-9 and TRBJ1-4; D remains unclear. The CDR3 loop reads CASNRPGEKLFF. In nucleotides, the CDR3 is TGTGCCAGCAACCGGCCGGGAGAAAAACTGTTTTTT.